A selection of T cell receptor beta chains follows, all from one sample in a study of T cell repertoires in cytomegalovirus infection. TCRdb passed the reads through MiXCR, listing each CDR3 protein once. Among approximately 1,000,000 distinct CDR3 sequences listed, roughly 30% were seen once. Their antigen targets remain unknown. The sequences come from cultured CD8+ T cells from PBMCs, collected from culture after CMV antigen stimulation. The receptor source for this set is a human donor in good health (CMV status not recorded). Some clones in this sample may be carry-over from other donors' samples. Both conserved end residues are part of each CDR3. The D gene is left open where the match is weak. Expanded clones are given a class, and other clones once, few, many or no size at all.

cdr3_aa cdr3_nt j_call d_call clone_size v_call
CASTGTLRGPQHF TGTGCCAGCACCGGGACACTCCGGGGGCCCCAGCATTTT TRBJ1-5 - - TRBV6-5
CASSSLDRGIYGYTF TGTGCCAGCAGTTCCCTGGACAGGGGGATCTATGGCTACACCTTC TRBJ1-2 TRBD1 once TRBV27
CASSLGSGPWDGYTF TGTGCCAGCAGCTTAGGTTCAGGGCCGTGGGATGGCTACACCTTC TRBJ1-2 - - TRBV13
CASSSQGPISYNEQFF TGTGCCAGCAGCTCACAGGGGCCAATTTCCTACAATGAGCAGTTCTTC TRBJ2-1 TRBD1 - TRBV7-3
CASSGLAGGPRTSTAADTQYF TGTGCCAGCAGTGGCCTAGCGGGGGGGCCCAGGACAAGCACCGCAGCAGATACGCAGTATTTT TRBJ2-3 TRBD2 - TRBV6-5
CASIPGAGRDNEQFF TGTGCCAGCATCCCTGGGGCAGGGAGGGACAATGAGCAGTTCTTC TRBJ2-1 TRBD2 few TRBV5-6
CASGPTGGRTEAFF TGTGCCAGTGGACCTACAGGGGGAAGGACTGAAGCTTTCTTT TRBJ1-1 TRBD1 - TRBV19
CASSFRQAVSENYEQYF TGTGCCAGCAGCTTTCGACAGGCAGTCTCCGAAAACTACGAGCAGTACTTC TRBJ2-7 - many TRBV7-6
CASSSNPYRGTNEKLFF TGTGCCAGCAGCTCGAATCCCTACAGGGGGACTAATGAAAAACTGTTTTTT TRBJ1-4 TRBD1 - TRBV11-2
CASSVYDTGEKLFF TGTGCCAGCAGCGTTTATGATACAGGGGAAAAACTGTTTTTT TRBJ1-4 - - TRBV9
CASSRGRSSYNEQFF TGTGCCAGCAGTCGGGGACGGAGCTCCTACAATGAGCAGTTCTTC TRBJ2-1 - few TRBV5-6
CSARAQTKAYEQYF TGCAGTGCTAGAGCTCAGACCAAAGCGTACGAGCAGTACTTC TRBJ2-7 - - TRBV20-1
CASSPDSYVASPLHF TGTGCCAGCAGCCCGGACAGTTATGTAGCTTCACCCCTCCACTTT TRBJ1-6 - - TRBV5-5
CASRLRPFIGADTDTQYF TGTGCCAGCAGGTTAAGGCCCTTCATAGGGGCCGACACAGATACGCAGTATTTT TRBJ2-3 - many TRBV7-8
CASSINSGQQDMNTEAFF TGCGCCAGCAGCATCAACTCGGGACAGCAGGACATGAACACTGAAGCTTTCTTT TRBJ1-1 TRBD1 few TRBV5-1
CASSLQGRWGSGITEAFF TGTGCCAGCAGCTTACAAGGTAGATGGGGATCAGGGATTACTGAAGCTTTCTTT TRBJ1-1 - many TRBV7-9
CASSLTGGFEAFF TGTGCCAGCAGTTTGACAGGGGGCTTTGAAGCTTTCTTT TRBJ1-1 TRBD1 few TRBV7-9
CASGFGPQGQGTGELFF TGTGCTAGTGGTTTTGGTCCCCAAGGACAGGGCACCGGGGAGCTGTTTTTT TRBJ2-2 TRBD1 - TRBV12-5
CASSEAGDSYFYEQYF TGTGCCAGCAGTGAAGCAGGGGACAGCTATTTCTACGAGCAGTACTTC TRBJ2-7 TRBD1 few TRBV6-1
CASSPSVSNQPQHF TGTGCCAGCAGCCCAAGTGTATCTAATCAGCCCCAGCATTTT TRBJ1-5 - few TRBV7-9
CASSSRDIRVDGYTF TGTGCCAGCAGTTCCCGGGACATCCGGGTCGATGGCTACACCTTC TRBJ1-2 - - TRBV6-6
CAIETDFTGELFF TGTGCCATTGAGACAGATTTCACCGGGGAGCTGTTTTTT TRBJ2-2 - few TRBV7-6
CSAKRTGRNTEAFF TGCAGTGCTAAAAGGACGGGGAGGAACACTGAAGCTTTCTTT TRBJ1-1 - few TRBV20-1
CASSLLSGQGNTEAFF TGTGCCAGCAGTTTGCTTTCGGGACAGGGTAACACTGAAGCTTTCTTT TRBJ1-1 TRBD1 few TRBV28
CASRSRARLTEAFF TGTGCCAGTAGGTCCAGGGCTCGGCTCACTGAAGCTTTCTTT TRBJ1-1 - - TRBV19
CAIRASVNTGELFF TGTGCCATCAGGGCTAGCGTTAACACCGGGGAGCTGTTTTTT TRBJ2-2 - - TRBV6-2/TRBV6-3
CASSTDLNTEAFF TGTGCCAGCAGTACGGACCTAAACACTGAAGCTTTCTTT TRBJ1-1 - - TRBV6-1
CASSPSQGELFF TGTGCCAGCAGCCCATCGCAAGGGGAGCTGTTTTTT TRBJ2-2 - - TRBV7-6
CASSLAGTRRSTNTEAFF TGCGCCAGCAGCTTGGCCGGGACGAGACGGAGCACGAACACTGAAGCTTTCTTT TRBJ1-1 - - TRBV5-1